Shown below are 6 T cell receptor beta chains from a single sample sequenced in a study of control samples from healthy donors and cancer patients. Data came from immunoSEQ multiplex PCR; TCRdb stores just in-frame clones and leaves some out. The table includes about 80,000 clones, roughly 91% detected once. Sequencing was done on a sample of blood. The source of these receptors is a man over 45 in good health.

The J gene is TRBJ2-3, the V gene TRBV6-2 or TRBV6-3; 7 nucleotides align to TRBD1. The germline gives CDR1 MNHEY, CDR2 SVGEGT. After removal of 2 bases from V and 0 bases from J, the junction contained 5 bases not matched to a gene. The CDR3 extends over 16 amino acids. The chain's CDR3 is CASSYPDRVSTDTQYF. The CDR3 DNA is TGTGCCAGCAGTTACCCCGACAGGGTCAGCACAGATACGCAGTATTTT.

The chain employs TRBV30 and TRBJ1-6, with a weak D call TRBD1 (6 bases). The ends were cut back, 4 bases at V and 10 bases at J, with 17 bases in the middle. CDR1 and CDR2 (germline): GTSNPN, SVGIG (reference sequence). The CDR3 consists of 14 residues. The CDR3 protein is CAWNSQGSGSPLHF. In DNA, the CDR3 is TGTGCCTGGAACTCACAGGGATCGGGATCACCCCTCCACTTT. Based on the CDR3 plus reference TRBV30 and TRBJ1-6, the full variable domain is SQTIHQWPATLVQPVGSPLSLECTVEGTSNPNLYWYRQAAGRGLQLLFYSVGIGQISSEVPQNLSASRPQDRQFILSSKKLLLSDSGFYLCAWNSQGSGSPLHFGNGTRLTVT.

The gene calls are TRBV6-5 and TRBJ1-5; D is ambiguous. Looked up from germline, CDR1 is MNHEY and CDR2 is SVGAGI. The CDR3 totals 12 residues. V was trimmed by 6 bases and J by 5 bases, leaving 8 bases between them. CDR3 protein: CASSDLYQPQHF. As DNA, the CDR3 is TGTGCCAGCAGCGACCTTTATCAGCCCCAGCATTTT.

This chain connects TRBV6-4 to TRBJ2-1, with 14 bases that match TRBD2. Germline values: CDR1 MRHNA, CDR2 SNTAGT. The CDR3 loop spans 15 amino acids. J gave up 6 bases and V 3 bases, and 1 base lay outside the gene matches. The CDR3 region is CASSDGLAGGNEQFF. CDR3 nucleotides: TGTGCCAGCAGTGATGGACTAGCGGGGGGCAATGAGCAGTTCTTC.

The chain joins TRBV6-6 to TRBJ1-2, with no clear D. Trimming left V 5 bases short and J 4 bases short, with 20 bases between. Germline V gene sequence: CDR1 MNHNY, CDR2 SVGAGI (reference sequence). The CDR3 totals 16 residues. The CDR3 sequence is CASSPSPNQEGYGYTF. The CDR3 region has the DNA TGTGCCAGCAGTCCCTCCCCCAACCAAGAGGGCTATGGCTACACCTTC.

The J gene is TRBJ1-5, the V gene TRBV2; D unresolved. The CDR3 extends over 11 amino acids. CDR1 is SNHLY, CDR2 FYNNEI, per germline. V lost 8 bases and J lost 1, with 3 bases in between. This CDR3 reads CASGSNQPQHF. DNA of the CDR3: TGTGCCAGCGGGAGCAATCAGCCCCAGCATTTT.